This TCR beta chain was recorded in a study of T cell clonality in common variable immunodeficiency. General study points: Authors noted CVID clonality's cause needs subpopulation repertoire sequencing. Fewer deletions and N-nucleotide insertions were reportedly seen in common variable immunodeficiency TCR beta sequences. CVID subjects shared fewer TCRbeta clones than healthy controls did.

Replacement immunoglobulin had been given to every CVID subject for at least one year. Regarding this clone: Its antigen remains unknown. The observed sequence ends 3 residues before the CDR3 terminus, with the missing tail filled in from the germline J gene.

CDR3 length: 17 residues. Between the trimmed V and J ends, which lost 0 bases and 6 bases, there was a span of 18 bases. Germline-derived CDR1 and CDR2 are SGHTA and FQGNSA. Clones were sequenced by immunoSEQ multiplex PCR, and TCRdb holds only the in-frame ones, with some missing. The sample shows 25,000 to 35,000 clones, none of them appearing just once. Sequencing was carried out using peripheral blood mononuclear cells. This sequence joins TRBV7-2 and TRBJ2-1; a possible D gene is TRBD1 (7 bases). The sequence came from a human donor with common variable immunodeficiency. The sequenced CDR3 bases are TGTGCCAGCAGCTTAGCTTTAGGCCAGGGGGGTTTCAATGAG. Its translation is CASSLALGQGGFNE. From start to end, the CDR3 is CASSLALGQGGFNEQFF.